Sequencing of this T cell receptor beta chain was carried out in a study of OX40 agonist ivuxolimab in advanced cancers. Study-level background: Dose-escalation subjects each had hepatocellular carcinoma, melanoma, renal cell or head and neck cancer.

Regarding the study as a whole: Both CD4+ and CD8+ T cell populations in blood had undergone clonal expansion by week 6 at 0.1 to 3.0 mg/kg. The antigens recognized by the expanded peripheral T cells, that is their antigen specificity, were not determined.

The table came from immunoSEQ multiplex PCR; TCRdb's copy has only in-frame clones and leaves some out. The data contain tens of thousands of clones, approximately 87% of them singletons. V lost 5 bases to trimming and J lost 4 bases; unmatched junction nucleotides: 3. This CDR3 has 14 amino acids. Germline CDR1 is SGHNT and CDR2 is YENEEA. In regard to this clone: The antigen is unknown.

The chain has TRBV11-3 and TRBJ2-1; 9 nucleotides match TRBD1. The sequence was obtained from an adult with an advanced solid tumor such as melanoma, head and neck, liver or kidney cancer. Sequenced material: CD4+ or CD8+ T cells sorted from blood, taken in a trial of the OX40 agonist ivuxolimab. The CDR3 nucleotides are TGTGCCAGCAGCCCCGGACAGGGGTACAATGAGCAGTTCTTC. It encodes CASSPGQGYNEQFF. Variable domain in full (rest from reference TRBV11-3 and TRBJ2-1): EAGVVQSPRYKIIEKKQPVAFWCNPISGHNTLYWYLQNLGQGPELLIRYENEEAVDDSQLPKDRFSAERLKGVDSTLKIQPAELGDSAVYLCASSPGQGYNEQFFGPGTRLTVL.